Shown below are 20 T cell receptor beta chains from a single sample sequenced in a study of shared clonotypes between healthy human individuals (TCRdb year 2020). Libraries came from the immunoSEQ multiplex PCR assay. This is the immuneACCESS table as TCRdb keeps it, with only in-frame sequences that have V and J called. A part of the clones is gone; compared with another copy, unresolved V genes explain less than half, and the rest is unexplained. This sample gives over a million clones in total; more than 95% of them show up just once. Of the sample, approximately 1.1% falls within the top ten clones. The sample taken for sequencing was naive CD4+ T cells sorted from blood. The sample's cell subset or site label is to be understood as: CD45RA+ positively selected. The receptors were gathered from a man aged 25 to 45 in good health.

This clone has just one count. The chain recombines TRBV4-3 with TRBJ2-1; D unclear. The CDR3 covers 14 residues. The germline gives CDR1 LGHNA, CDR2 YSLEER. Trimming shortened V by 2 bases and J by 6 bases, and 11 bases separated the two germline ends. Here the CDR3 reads CASSQTPVFNEQFF. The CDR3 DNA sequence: TGCGCCAGCAGCCAAACCCCAGTGTTCAATGAGCAGTTCTTC.

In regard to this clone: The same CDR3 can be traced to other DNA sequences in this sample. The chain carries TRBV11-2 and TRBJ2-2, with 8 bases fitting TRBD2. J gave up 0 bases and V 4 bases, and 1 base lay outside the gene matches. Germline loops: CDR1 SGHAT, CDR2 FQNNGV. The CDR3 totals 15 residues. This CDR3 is CASSSGLANTGELFF. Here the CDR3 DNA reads TGTGCCAGCAGCTCGGGACTAGCGAACACCGGGGAGCTGTTTTTT.

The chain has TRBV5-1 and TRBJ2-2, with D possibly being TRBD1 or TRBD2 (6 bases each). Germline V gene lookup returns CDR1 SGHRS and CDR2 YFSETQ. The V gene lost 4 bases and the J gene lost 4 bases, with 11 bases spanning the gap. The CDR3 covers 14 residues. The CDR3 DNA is TGCGCCAGCAGCGTCGGAGGGGGCACCGGGGAGCTGTTTTTT. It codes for CASSVGGGTGELFF. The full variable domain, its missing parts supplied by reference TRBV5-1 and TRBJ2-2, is KAGVTQTPRYLIKTRGQQVTLSCSPISGHRSVSWYQQTPGQGLQFLFEYFSETQRNKGNFPGRFSGRQFSNSRSEMNVSTLELGDSALYLCASSVGGGTGELFFGEGSRLTVL.

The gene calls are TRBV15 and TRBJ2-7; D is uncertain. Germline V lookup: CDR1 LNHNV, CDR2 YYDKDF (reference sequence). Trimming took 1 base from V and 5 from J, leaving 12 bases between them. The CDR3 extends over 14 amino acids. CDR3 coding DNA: TGTGCCACCAGCAGAGGCTCCCACGACCACGAGCAGTACTTC. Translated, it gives CATSRGSHDHEQYF.

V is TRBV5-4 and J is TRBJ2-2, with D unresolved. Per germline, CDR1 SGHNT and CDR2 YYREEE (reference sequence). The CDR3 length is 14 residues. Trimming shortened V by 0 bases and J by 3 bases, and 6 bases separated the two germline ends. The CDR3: CASSLEPHTGELFF. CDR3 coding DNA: TGTGCCAGCAGCTTGGAACCACACACCGGGGAGCTGTTTTTT.

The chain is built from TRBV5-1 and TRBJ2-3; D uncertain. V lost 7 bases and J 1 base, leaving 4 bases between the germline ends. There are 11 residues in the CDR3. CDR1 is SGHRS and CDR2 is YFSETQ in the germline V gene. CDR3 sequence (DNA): TGCGCCAGCGGGGGCACAGATACGCAGTATTTT. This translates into CASGGTDTQYF. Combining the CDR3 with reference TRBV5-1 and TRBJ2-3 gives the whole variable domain KAGVTQTPRYLIKTRGQQVTLSCSPISGHRSVSWYQQTPGQGLQFLFEYFSETQRNKGNFPGRFSGRQFSNSRSEMNVSTLELGDSALYLCASGGTDTQYFGPGTRLTVL.

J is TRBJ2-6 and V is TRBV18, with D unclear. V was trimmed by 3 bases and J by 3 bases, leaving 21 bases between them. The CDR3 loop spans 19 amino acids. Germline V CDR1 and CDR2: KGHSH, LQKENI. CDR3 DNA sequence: TGTGCCAGCTCACCGCTTCGGGCGGCCTGGGCTAGTGGGGCCAACGTCCTGACTTTC. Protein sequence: CASSPLRAAWASGANVLTF.

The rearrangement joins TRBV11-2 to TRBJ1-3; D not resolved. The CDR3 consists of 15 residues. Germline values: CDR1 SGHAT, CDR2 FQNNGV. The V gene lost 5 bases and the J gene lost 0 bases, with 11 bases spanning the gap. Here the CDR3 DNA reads TGTGCCAGCAGCCCCCTGACCCGCTCTGGAAACACCATATATTTT. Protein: CASSPLTRSGNTIYF.

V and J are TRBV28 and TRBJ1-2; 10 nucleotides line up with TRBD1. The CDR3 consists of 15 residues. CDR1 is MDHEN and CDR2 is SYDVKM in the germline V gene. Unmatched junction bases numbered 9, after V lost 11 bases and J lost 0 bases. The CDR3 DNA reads TGTGCCGCTTGGACAGGGGGGTTACCTAACTATGGCTACACCTTC. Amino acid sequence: CAAWTGGLPNYGYTF.

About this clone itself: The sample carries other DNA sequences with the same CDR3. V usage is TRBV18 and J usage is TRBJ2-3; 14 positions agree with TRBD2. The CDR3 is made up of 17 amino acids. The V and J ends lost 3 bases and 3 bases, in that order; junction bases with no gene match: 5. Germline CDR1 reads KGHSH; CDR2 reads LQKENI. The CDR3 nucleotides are TGTGCCAGCTCACCCGGGACTAGCGGGAGTGGAACAGATACGCAGTATTTT. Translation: CASSPGTSGSGTDTQYF.

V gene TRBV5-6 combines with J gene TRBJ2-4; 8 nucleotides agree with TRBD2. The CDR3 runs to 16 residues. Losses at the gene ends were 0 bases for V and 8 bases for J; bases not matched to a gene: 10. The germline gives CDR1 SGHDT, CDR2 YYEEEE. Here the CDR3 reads CASSLEAGAMRDIQYF. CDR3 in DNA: TGTGCCAGCAGCTTGGAAGCGGGAGCCATGAGGGACATTCAGTACTTC.

CDR3 sequence: CASSDKVVAGAYNEQFF. In nucleotides, the CDR3 is TGTGCCAGCAGTGACAAGGTAGTAGCGGGGGCCTACAATGAGCAGTTCTTC. The chain carries TRBV6-4 and TRBJ2-1; 9 bases map to TRBD2. This CDR3 contains 17 residues. Germline CDR1 and CDR2: MRHNA and SNTAGT. Trimming at V came to 2 bases and at J to 2 bases, leaving 7 bases not matched to a gene.

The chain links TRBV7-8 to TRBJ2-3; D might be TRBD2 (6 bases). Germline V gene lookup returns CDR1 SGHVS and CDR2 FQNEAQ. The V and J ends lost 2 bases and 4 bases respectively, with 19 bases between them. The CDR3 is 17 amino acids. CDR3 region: CASSLLSGGYEADTQYF. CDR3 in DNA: TGTGCCAGCAGCTTACTTTCTGGAGGGTATGAGGCAGATACGCAGTATTTT.

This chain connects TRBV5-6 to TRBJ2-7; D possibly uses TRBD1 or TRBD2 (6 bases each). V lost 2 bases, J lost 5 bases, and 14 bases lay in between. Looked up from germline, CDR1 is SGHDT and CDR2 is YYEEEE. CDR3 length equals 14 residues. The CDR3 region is CASSLGGRTDEQYF. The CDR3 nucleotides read TGTGCCAGCAGCTTAGGGGGGAGAACCGACGAGCAGTACTTC.

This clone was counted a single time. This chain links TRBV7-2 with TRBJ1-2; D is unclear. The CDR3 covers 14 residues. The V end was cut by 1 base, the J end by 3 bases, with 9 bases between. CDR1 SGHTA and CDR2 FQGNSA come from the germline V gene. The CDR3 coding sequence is TGTGCCAGCAGCTTAGACGGCGACGACTATGGCTACACCTTC. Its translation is CASSLDGDDYGYTF.

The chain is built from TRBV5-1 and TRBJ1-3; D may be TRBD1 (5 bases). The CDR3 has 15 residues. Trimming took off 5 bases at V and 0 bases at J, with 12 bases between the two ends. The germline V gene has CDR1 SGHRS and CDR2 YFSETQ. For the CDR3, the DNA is TGCGCCAGCAGGCCCGACGGACACTCTGGAAACACCATATATTTT. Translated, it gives CASRPDGHSGNTIYF.

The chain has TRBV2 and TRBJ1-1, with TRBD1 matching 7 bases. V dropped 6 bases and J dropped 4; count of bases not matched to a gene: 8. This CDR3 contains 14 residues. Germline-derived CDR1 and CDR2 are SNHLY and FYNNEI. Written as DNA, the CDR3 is TGTGCCAGCAGGGGAGGAACAGGGGTCACTGAAGCTTTCTTT. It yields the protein CASRGGTGVTEAFF.

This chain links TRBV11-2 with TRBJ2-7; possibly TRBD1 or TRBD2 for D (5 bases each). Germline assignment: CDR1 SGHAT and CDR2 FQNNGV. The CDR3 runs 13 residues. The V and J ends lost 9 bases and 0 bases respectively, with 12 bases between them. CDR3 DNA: TGTGCCAGTGGGGGATCAAGCTCCTACGAGCAGTACTTC. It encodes CASGGSSSYEQYF. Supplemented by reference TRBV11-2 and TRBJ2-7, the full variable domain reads EAGVAQSPRYKIIEKRQSVAFWCNPISGHATLYWYQQILGQGPKLLIQFQNNGVVDDSQLPKDRFSAERLKGVDSTLKIQPAKLEDSAVYLCASGGSSSYEQYFGPGTRLTVT.

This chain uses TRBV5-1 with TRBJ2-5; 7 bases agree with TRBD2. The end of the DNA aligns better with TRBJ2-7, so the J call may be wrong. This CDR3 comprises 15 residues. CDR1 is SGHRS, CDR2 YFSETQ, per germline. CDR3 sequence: CASIPGSGATYEQYF. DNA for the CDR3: TGCGCCAGCATTCCGGGAAGCGGGGCTACCTACGAGCAGTACTTC.

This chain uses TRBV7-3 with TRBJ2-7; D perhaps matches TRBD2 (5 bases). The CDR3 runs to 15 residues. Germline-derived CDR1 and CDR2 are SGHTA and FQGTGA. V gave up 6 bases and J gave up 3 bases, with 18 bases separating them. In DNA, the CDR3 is TGTGCCAGCAGTCCCGGCGAGGGATTTTTCTACGAGCAGTACTTC. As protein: CASSPGEGFFYEQYF.